The 14 T cell receptor beta chains below come from one sample, sequenced in a study of T cells in Graves' hyperthyroidism and ophthalmopathy. Template material for amplifying TCR beta CDR3 regions consisted of RNA transcripts. A first-round RT-PCR of the TCR CDR3 used the HTBI primer set. TCRdb processed the multiplex PCR reads anew with MiXCR; each CDR3 protein has one entry. There are 620,000 or so distinct CDR3 sequences in the sample; approximately 15% occur only once, and 12% lies in the top ten. Sample: blood. Every receptor here comes from a woman aged 50 to 60 with Graves' ophthalmopathy.

This clonotype showed up many times. This CDR3 is CASSVAWGTGRQETQYF. The CDR3 nucleotides are TGTGCCAGCAGCGTAGCCTGGGGGACAGGGAGACAAGAGACCCAGTACTTC. The rearrangement uses TRBV9 and TRBJ2-5; 9 nucleotides align to TRBD1. Trimming at V came to 0 bases and at J to 2 bases, leaving 8 bases not matched to a gene. The CDR3 is made up of 17 amino acids. The germline V gene encodes CDR1 SGDLS and CDR2 YYNGEE.

This clonotype was picked up a small number of times. This chain links TRBV20-1 with TRBJ2-1; D ambiguous. The CDR3 has 14 amino acids. The ends were cut back, 6 bases at V and 7 bases at J, with 19 bases in the middle. Germline CDR1 and CDR2: DFQATT and SNEGSKA (reference sequence). Here the CDR3 DNA reads TGCAGTGCAAGGGATTCGCCTCGCCCTAATGAGCAGTTCTTC. Translation gives CSARDSPRPNEQFF.

This chain's CDR3 is CASSLLQTSSYEQYF. DNA of the CDR3: TGTGCCAGCAGCTTACTGCAGACAAGCTCCTACGAGCAGTACTTC. The chain couples TRBV7-2 to TRBJ2-7; D call uncertain. Germline CDR1 SGHTA, CDR2 FQGNSA. Trimming took 2 bases from V and 0 from J, leaving 11 bases between them. This CDR3 contains 15 residues.

This clonotype was detected many times. This chain connects TRBV10-3 to TRBJ2-5; 13 bases agree with TRBD2. V lost 7 bases to trimming and J lost 5 bases; unmatched junction nucleotides: 7. The germline V gene encodes CDR1 ENHRY and CDR2 SYGVKD. This CDR3 comprises 15 residues. Here the CDR3 DNA reads TGTGCCATCACCCGGACTAGCGGGAGTCAGGAGACCCAGTACTTC. Its translation is CAITRTSGSQETQYF.

This clonotype was seen many times. The genes are TRBV20-1 and TRBJ2-7, with 7 bases lining up with TRBD2. Germline CDR1 and CDR2: DFQATT and SNEGSKA (reference sequence). V lost 6 bases, J lost 5 bases, and 13 bases stayed unmatched. This CDR3 contains 14 residues. CDR3 sequence: CSARPLAAGNEQYF. The CDR3 bases are TGCAGTGCACGACCCCTAGCGGCAGGCAACGAGCAGTACTTC.

Many counts were recorded for this clonotype. The rearrangement uses TRBV12-3 or TRBV12-4 and TRBJ2-3; 7 bases are shared with TRBD2. The length of the CDR3 is 15 residues. With V trimmed by 5 bases and J by 4 bases, 9 bases remained unmatched. Here the CDR3 DNA reads TGTGCCAGCAGTCAACATAGCGGGTACTCAGATACGCAGTATTTT. Protein: CASSQHSGYSDTQYF.

At least ten counts were recorded for this clonotype. The chain is built from TRBV3-1 and TRBJ1-2; no clear D. Germline assignment: CDR1 LGHDT and CDR2 YNNKEL (reference sequence). The CDR3 consists of 15 residues. V shed 5 bases and J shed 4 bases, with 17 bases lying between them. The DNA of the CDR3 is TGTGCCAGCAGCGCTAGTCTCGATGGGCCCTATGGCTACACCTTC. This encodes CASSASLDGPYGYTF.

The chain uses TRBV25-1 and TRBJ1-4; 7 positions match TRBD1. The junction had 6 bases not matched to a gene; V was cut back by 4 bases and J by 4 bases. CDR1 and CDR2 (germline): MGHDK, SYGVNS. This CDR3 is built from 15 residues. CDR3 residues: CASSATTGRNEKLFF. The CDR3 coding sequence is TGTGCCAGCAGTGCCACGACAGGGCGTAATGAAAAACTGTTTTTT.

This clonotype occurred many times. The genes are TRBV7-9 and TRBJ2-3, with D possibly TRBD1 on 6 matching bases. Trimming took 7 bases from V and 0 from J, leaving 14 bases between them. The CDR3 is made up of 15 amino acids. In germline, CDR1 is SEHNR, CDR2 FQNEAQ (reference sequence). The CDR3 spells CASTPAGASTDTQYF. The CDR3 nucleotides are TGTGCCAGCACCCCCGCAGGGGCTAGCACAGATACGCAGTATTTT.

Many counts were recorded for this clonotype. The gene calls are TRBV3-1 and TRBJ2-5, with TRBD2 identical over 13 bases. The J segment lost 5 bases and the V segment lost 0 bases, leaving 3 bases of the junction unmatched. CDR3 length: 16 amino acids. Germline values: CDR1 LGHDT, CDR2 YNNKEL (reference sequence). CDR3 residues: CASSQEALAGGETQYF. The CDR3 bases are TGTGCCAGCAGCCAAGAGGCACTAGCGGGAGGGGAGACCCAGTACTTC.

As concerns this clonotype: A read error may be the cause here, since a much bigger clone is one base away. DNA for the CDR3: TGCAGTGCTAGAGATTTGGGGGCAAATACGAAGTATTTT. This gives the protein CSARDLGANTKYF. The rearrangement links TRBV20-1 to TRBJ2-3; possible D gene TRBD1, 6 bases. Germline loops: CDR1 DFQATT, CDR2 SNEGSKA (reference sequence). This CDR3 has 13 residues.

J is TRBJ2-5 and V is TRBV6-2 or TRBV6-3, with D unclear. The V end lost 4 bases, the J end lost 5 bases, and 14 bases lay between the germline ends. The CDR3 has 14 amino acids. The germline V gene encodes CDR1 MNHEY and CDR2 SVGEGT. CDR3 region: CASSLPWAKETQYF. The DNA of the CDR3 is TGTGCCAGCAGTTTACCCTGGGCGAAGGAGACCCAGTACTTC.

This clonotype was recorded at least ten times. This chain connects TRBV24-1 to TRBJ2-1; TRBD2 matches at 7 bases. The CDR3 runs 15 residues. From germline, CDR1 is KGHDR and CDR2 SFDVKD. Trimming cost V 6 bases and J 4 bases; bases outside gene matches: 8. CDR3 sequence: CATSMSGLEYNEQFF. CDR3 nucleotides: TGTGCCACCAGTATGAGTGGACTAGAATACAATGAGCAGTTCTTC.

This clonotype appeared many times. This rearrangement joins TRBV6-1 to TRBJ2-7, with 8 bases identical to TRBD1. The CDR3 loop spans 16 amino acids. With 3 bases clipped from V and 1 base from J, the junction kept 8 bases outside the gene matches. CDR1 and CDR2 (germline): MNHNS, SASEGT. CDR3 residues: CASSERTGKGSYEQYF. The CDR3 DNA reads as TGTGCCAGCAGTGAGAGGACAGGGAAGGGGTCCTACGAGCAGTACTTC.